The 16 T cell receptor beta chains presented below share a single source sample, sequenced in a study of blood T cell repertoires in COVID-19. Generated by immunoSEQ multiplex PCR, the TCRdb table keeps only in-frame clones and is missing some. The sample carries approximately 300,000 clones, approximately 91% recorded once. Specimen: PBMCs or T cells enriched from blood (not recorded which). Receptors were obtained from a man aged 55 to 69 who had recovered from COVID-19.

The rearrangement uses TRBV6-5 and TRBJ1-4; D is unclear. This CDR3 has 15 amino acids. Germline assignment: CDR1 MNHEY and CDR2 SVGAGI. V shed 0 bases and J shed 4 bases, with 9 bases lying between them. CDR3 amino acids: CASSYSGISNEKLFF. CDR3 sequence (DNA): TGTGCCAGCAGTTACTCCGGGATTAGTAATGAAAAACTGTTTTTT.

The chain couples TRBV29-1 to TRBJ2-7; 15 bases align to TRBD2. This CDR3 contains 15 residues. V lost 5 bases, J lost 5 bases, and 7 bases stayed unmatched. Germline CDR1 SQVTM, CDR2 ANQGSEA. In DNA, the CDR3 is TGCAGCGTTACCGGGACTAGCGGGAGGAGGGACGAGCAGTACTTC. Translating gives CSVTGTSGRRDEQYF.

This clone was found a few times. The chain employs TRBV5-1 and TRBJ2-1; the D gene is possibly TRBD2 (6 bases). Germline assignment: CDR1 SGHRS and CDR2 YFSETQ. Trimming shortened V by 2 bases and J by 10 bases, and 22 bases separated the two germline ends. The CDR3 is 16 residues long. The CDR3 region has the DNA TGCGCCAGCAGCTTCGGGTTTGTAGGGGACTTAGGGGAGCAGTTCTTC. Its protein is CASSFGFVGDLGEQFF.

The chain carries TRBV14 and TRBJ2-4; the match to TRBD2 covers 8 bases. Germline assignment: CDR1 SGHDN and CDR2 FVKESK. The CDR3 covers 18 residues. Losses at the gene ends were 1 base for V and 1 base for J; bases not matched to a gene: 9. DNA of the CDR3: TGTGCCAGCAGCCAAGTAAATCTGCGGGAGGCCGCCAAAAACATTCAGTACTTC. This translates into CASSQVNLREAAKNIQYF.

The chain employs TRBV27 and TRBJ2-1, with D possibly TRBD2 on 6 matching bases. V was cut by 3 bases and J by 3 bases, with 15 bases left in between. The CDR3 length is 16 residues. The germline gives CDR1 MNHEY, CDR2 SMNVEV (reference sequence). The CDR3 nucleotides read TGTGCCAGCAGTTTGATTGCGTCGGGAGTCTACAATGAGCAGTTCTTC. Its protein product is CASSLIASGVYNEQFF.

The chain joins TRBV4-1 to TRBJ2-1; perhaps TRBD1 as D (6 bases). V was shortened by 1 base and J by 10 bases, with 20 bases between the two germline ends. CDR3 length: 16 residues. CDR1 and CDR2 from the germline V gene are MGHRA and YSYEKL. The CDR3 DNA follows: TGCGCCAGCAGCCAAGTCAGGGGTCTAGACCATCCGGAGCAGTTCTTC. Protein product: CASSQVRGLDHPEQFF.

V gene TRBV4-2 combines with J gene TRBJ2-3, with 11 bases aligning to TRBD2. CDR1 LGHNA and CDR2 YNFKEQ come from the germline V gene. Unmatched junction bases numbered 5, after V lost 3 bases and J lost 3 bases. This CDR3 has 16 amino acids. In DNA form, the CDR3 reads TGTGCCAGCAGCCAGGCTAGCGGGAGGCAAACAGATACGCAGTATTTT. It translates to CASSQASGRQTDTQYF.

V is TRBV18 and J is TRBJ2-5, with TRBD1 as a possible D gene (5 bases). V lost 0 bases to trimming and J lost 5 bases, with 13 bases between them. CDR3 size: 15 residues. CDR1 is KGHSH, CDR2 LQKENI, per germline. The CDR3 DNA reads TGTGCCAGCTCACCACCAGTAAGGGCAGGGGAGACCCAGTACTTC. Amino acids: CASSPPVRAGETQYF. Based on the CDR3 plus reference TRBV18 and TRBJ2-5, the full variable domain is NAGVMQNPRHLVRRRGQEARLRCSPMKGHSHVYWYRQLPEEGLKFMVYLQKENIIDESGMPKERFSAEFPKEGPSILRIQQVVRGDSAAYFCASSPPVRAGETQYFGPGTRLLVL.

The chain uses TRBV5-5 and TRBJ1-2; D is unclear. Germline V gives CDR1 SGHKS, CDR2 YYEKEE (reference sequence). The V and J ends lost 0 bases and 4 bases respectively, with 7 bases between them. CDR3 length equals 13 residues. The CDR3 coding sequence is TGTGCCAGCAGCTTGGGCGGTATCTATGGCTACACCTTC. As protein: CASSLGGIYGYTF. The whole variable domain, remainder taken from reference TRBV5-5 and TRBJ1-2, is DAGVTQSPTHLIKTRGQQVTLRCSPISGHKSVSWYQQVLGQGPQFIFQYYEKEERGRGNFPDRFSARQFPNYSSELNVNALLLGDSALYLCASSLGGIYGYTFGSGTRLTVV.

The chain couples TRBV5-1 to TRBJ1-1; D is perhaps TRBD1 (5 bases). The CDR3 length is 13 residues. The germline V gene has CDR1 SGHRS and CDR2 YFSETQ. Trimming pared 3 bases from V and 1 base from J, leaving 7 bases between. In DNA form, the CDR3 reads TGCGCCAGCAGCTGGGACTGGAACACTGAAGCTTTCTTT. This translates into CASSWDWNTEAFF.

V gene TRBV2 combines with J gene TRBJ2-1; maybe TRBD2 (6 bases). In germline, CDR1 is SNHLY, CDR2 FYNNEI. With 6 bases removed from V and 6 bases from J, the gap between germline ends came to 12 bases. The CDR3 has 13 amino acids. DNA for the CDR3: TGTGCCAGCAGCCCGGACTACCGCAATGAGCAGTTCTTC. Translation: CASSPDYRNEQFF.

This chain connects TRBV5-1 to TRBJ2-3, with 7 nucleotides matching TRBD2. V lost 7 bases and J lost 7; bases outside the gene matches: 12. From germline, CDR1 is SGHRS and CDR2 YFSETQ. This CDR3 comprises 14 residues. The CDR3 DNA reads TGCGCCAGCGGTCAGCGGGAAAGTCCTCATACGCAGTATTTT. It yields the protein CASGQRESPHTQYF.

This chain joins TRBV11-2 and TRBJ2-7, with a tentative D call TRBD1 (6 bases). The CDR3 has 15 residues. CDR1 is SGHAT, CDR2 FQNNGV, per germline. The V end lost 4 bases, the J end lost 0 bases, and 13 bases lay between the germline ends. CDR3 in DNA: TGTGCCAGCAGCTACCCCGACAGGCTCTCCTACGAGCAGTACTTC. Translating gives CASSYPDRLSYEQYF.

CDR3 loop: CASSYGRGQYF. CDR3 DNA sequence: TGTGCCAGCAGTTACGGCCGGGGCCAGTACTTC. J is TRBJ2-5 and V is TRBV6-5, with D perhaps TRBD2 (5 bases). Germline CDR1 reads MNHEY; CDR2 reads SVGAGI. The CDR3 contains 11 residues. The ends were cut back, 2 bases at V and 10 bases at J, with 8 bases in the middle.

The chain couples TRBV5-1 to TRBJ2-1; 10 bases map to TRBD2. With 4 bases clipped from V and 8 bases from J, the junction kept 12 bases outside the gene matches. The CDR3 has 16 residues. Per the germline V gene, CDR1 is SGHRS and CDR2 is YFSETQ. The CDR3 region has the DNA TGCGCCAGCAGCATCGGACTAGCGGAAGGGGCGGATGAGCAGTTCTTC. Translating gives CASSIGLAEGADEQFF.

In its sample, this clone was seen once. V is TRBV28 and J is TRBJ2-2, with D perhaps TRBD2 (6 bases). Trimming pared 6 bases from V and 7 bases from J, leaving 21 bases between. CDR3 length: 16 residues. The germline gives CDR1 MDHEN, CDR2 SYDVKM. Here the CDR3 DNA reads TGTGCCAGCAGGAGCGGGTCTACTTTGTGGGACGGGGAGCTGTTTTTT. Amino acid sequence: CASRSGSTLWDGELFF.